A single sample gave rise to the 17 T cell receptor beta chains below, sequenced in a study of blood T cells in healthy people across ages. Alongside a J-beta primer mix, a sample-barcoded 5' primer served in a second PCR lasting about 6 to 12 cycles. In TCRdb, the 5' RACE reads were re-called with MiXCR into one record per CDR3 protein. Among about 1.4 million distinct CDR3 sequences listed, roughly 64% were seen once. The source material was blood. The receptors were gathered from a man in his late teens or twenties in good health.

This sequence joins TRBV10-3 and TRBJ2-7; 9 nucleotides agree with TRBD1. CDR3 length: 12 residues. Unmatched junction bases numbered 4, after V lost 8 bases and J lost 5 bases. Germline V gene data show CDR1 as ENHRY and CDR2 as SYGVKD. DNA for the CDR3: TGTGCCATCGGGACAGGGTCGAACGAGCAGTACTTC. It encodes CAIGTGSNEQYF.

This rearrangement joins TRBV3-1 to TRBJ2-5; 9 nucleotides align to TRBD1. CDR3 length: 15 residues. Germline V gene sequence: CDR1 LGHDT, CDR2 YNNKEL (reference sequence). V lost 4 bases to trimming and J lost 5 bases; unmatched junction nucleotides: 8. This CDR3 is CASSLRTGALETQYF. The CDR3 DNA reads TGTGCCAGCAGCCTTAGGACAGGGGCGCTGGAGACCCAGTACTTC.

This clonotype was counted a few times. The chain has TRBV18 and TRBJ2-7; D remains unclear. The CDR3 spans 12 residues. V dropped 2 bases and J dropped 2 bases, with 4 bases sitting between them. The germline V gene encodes CDR1 KGHSH and CDR2 LQKENI. The CDR3 DNA is TGTGCCAGCTCACCAGAGACCTACGAGCAGTACTTC. Protein product: CASSPETYEQYF.

The V gene is TRBV7-9, the J gene TRBJ1-1; maybe TRBD1 (5 bases). The CDR3 consists of 13 residues. CDR1 SEHNR and CDR2 FQNEAQ come from the germline V gene (reference sequence). V lost 6 bases, J lost 3 bases, and 11 bases lay in between. The DNA for the CDR3 is TGTGCCAGCAGACCTAGGGGTCACACTGAAGCTTTCTTT. Protein: CASRPRGHTEAFF.

Notes on this clonotype: The junction and the germline gene differ at one end; a read error may be behind it. This sequence joins TRBV30 and TRBJ2-5; tentative D call: TRBD2 (5 bases). The end of the DNA is better explained by TRBJ2-7, so the J call may be wrong. This CDR3 comprises 11 residues. The germline V gene has CDR1 GTSNPN and CDR2 SVGIG (reference sequence). In DNA, the CDR3 is TGTGCCGGGAGTGGTATTACCGAGCAGTACTTC. It translates to CAGSGITEQYF.

This clonotype was detected a few times. This chain uses TRBV11-2 with TRBJ2-1; 7 bases align to TRBD2. In germline, CDR1 is SGHAT, CDR2 FQNNGV. This CDR3 contains 15 residues. The trim removed 4 bases at V and 9 bases at J, leaving 12 bases unmatched. This chain's CDR3 is CASSSLTRTSSEQFF. The CDR3 nucleotides read TGTGCCAGCAGCTCATTAACCCGGACTAGTAGTGAGCAGTTCTTC.

This clonotype was recorded a few times. The rearrangement joins TRBV29-1 to TRBJ1-1, with a tentative D call TRBD1 (5 bases). The CDR3 consists of 13 residues. Trimming pared 4 bases from V and 4 bases from J, leaving 13 bases between. CDR1 and CDR2 from the germline V gene are SQVTM and ANQGSEA. This chain's CDR3 is CSVAHRLSTEAFF. The CDR3 DNA is TGCAGCGTTGCCCACAGGCTCTCCACTGAAGCTTTCTTT.

This chain joins TRBV4-3 and TRBJ2-4; 8 bases fit TRBD1. This CDR3 contains 18 residues. V was pared by 2 bases and J by 0 bases, with 9 bases of the junction left unmatched. CDR1 and CDR2 from the germline V gene are LGHNA and YSLEER. CDR3 region: CASSQTSSGGIAKNIQYF. The CDR3 nucleotides are TGCGCCAGCAGCCAAACTTCATCAGGGGGCATAGCCAAAAACATTCAGTACTTC.

The chain couples TRBV4-1 to TRBJ2-7, with 13 bases aligning to TRBD2. Germline trimming cut 0 bases from V and 4 bases from J; bases unmatched to any gene: 9. CDR1 and CDR2 (germline): MGHRA, YSYEKL. This CDR3 is 18 amino acids long. CDR3 nucleotide sequence: TGCGCCAGCAGCCAAGACCTACTAGCGGGAGGGAAGAGTTACGAGCAGTACTTC. Translation gives CASSQDLLAGGKSYEQYF.

This chain's CDR3 is CSATSLFETQYF. For the CDR3, the DNA is TGCAGCGCAACTTCACTTTTTGAGACCCAGTACTTC. The chain couples TRBV29-1 to TRBJ2-5, with D unresolved. Trimming stripped 7 bases from V and 5 bases from J, with 14 bases between. The CDR3 covers 12 residues. Germline CDR1 SQVTM, CDR2 ANQGSEA.

The chain recombines TRBV2 with TRBJ1-2; D is possibly TRBD1 (5 bases). The CDR3 contains 14 residues. V was clipped by 5 bases and J by 7 bases, with 17 bases between them. In germline, CDR1 is SNHLY, CDR2 FYNNEI. This chain's CDR3 is CASSFQGPAAGYTF. The DNA for the CDR3 is TGTGCCAGCAGTTTCCAGGGTCCCGCAGCTGGCTACACCTTC.

This rearrangement joins TRBV7-9 to TRBJ2-1; TRBD2 matches 7 bases. The CDR3 extends over 12 amino acids. Germline CDR1 and CDR2: SEHNR and FQNEAQ (reference sequence). V shed 7 bases, J shed 7 bases, and the junction held 4 bases outside the gene matches. CDR3 DNA sequence: TGTGCCAGCAACATCGGGGGGAATGAGCAGTTCTTC. Its translation is CASNIGGNEQFF.

V usage is TRBV6-5 and J usage is TRBJ2-5; 10 bases align to TRBD2. V trimming: 7 bases; J trimming: 11 bases; junction bases outside the gene matches: 10. Germline lookup yields CDR1 MNHEY and CDR2 SVGAGI. The CDR3 loop spans 13 amino acids. In DNA, the CDR3 is TGTGCCAGCAAACAGGGACTAGCGTTAGAGCAGTACTTC. Protein: CASKQGLALEQYF.

This clonotype was observed a few times. For the CDR3, the DNA is TGCAGTGCTAAAGGGTACGAGCAGTACTTC. It encodes CSAKGYEQYF. V is TRBV20-1 and J is TRBJ2-7; D is ambiguous. V lost 4 bases to trimming and J lost 4 bases, with 5 bases between them. The CDR3 contains 10 residues. The germline V gene has CDR1 DFQATT and CDR2 SNEGSKA (reference sequence).

V usage is TRBV27 and J usage is TRBJ1-5; weak D call: TRBD1 (5 bases). The CDR3 length is 15 residues. Germline V CDR1 and CDR2: MNHEY, SMNVEV (reference sequence). V gave up 8 bases and J gave up 2 bases, with 16 bases separating them. DNA of the CDR3: TGTGCCAGCCACCAAGTCGGGGGAGGCAATCAGCCCCAGCATTTT. It specifies CASHQVGGGNQPQHF.

The rearrangement uses TRBV15 and TRBJ1-2; 7 nucleotides align to TRBD1. The CDR3 is made up of 13 amino acids. With 3 bases clipped from V and 7 bases from J, the junction kept 5 bases outside the gene matches. Germline V gene lookup returns CDR1 LNHNV and CDR2 YYDKDF (reference sequence). In DNA, the CDR3 is TGTGCCACCAGCAGGCCAGGGGGGGCTGGCTACACCTTC. Translating gives CATSRPGGAGYTF.

This chain joins TRBV4-3 and TRBJ2-2; D remains ambiguous. Germline values: CDR1 LGHNA, CDR2 YSLEER. The CDR3 totals 15 residues. Trimming cost V 0 bases and J 4 bases, with 9 bases left between them. The CDR3 is CASSQERSFTGELFF. CDR3 sequence (DNA): TGCGCCAGCAGCCAAGAACGGTCCTTCACCGGGGAGCTGTTTTTT.